This is a list of T cell receptor beta chains from one sample in a study of chemoradiotherapy in HPV16-positive cancers. Generated by immunoSEQ multiplex PCR, the TCRdb table keeps only in-frame clones and is missing some. The profile shows about 68,000 clones, 88% of them singletons. The source material was blood, sampled from a patient who underwent chemoradiotherapy. Receptors originate from a human donor with HPV-associated anogenital cancer. Each CDR3 is given with its conserved first and last residue. D genes are given only for firm matches. Clone sizes are given selectively: once, few, many, or a class where the clone is expanded.

TGTGCTAGCAGCTCAAGCGGGAGTAACACCGGGGAGCTGTTTTTT | CASSSSGSNTGELFF | . | TRBV7-7 | 15 | TRBD2 | TRBJ2-2
TGTGCCAGCATGTTAGGGGGCGAGCAGTACTTC | CASMLGGEQYF | . | TRBV25-1 | 11 | . | TRBJ2-7
TGTGCCAGTAGTTATTTCGGGGAGGAAAAACTGTTTTTT | CASSYFGEEKLFF | . | TRBV19 | 13 | . | TRBJ1-4
TGTGCCAGCAGCTCCTCGGGAGAGCAGTACTTC | CASSSSGEQYF | . | TRBV7-3 | 11 | . | TRBJ2-7
TGCAGCGCTGGGACTAGCGGCGGCACAGATACGCAGTATTTT | CSAGTSGGTDTQYF | . | TRBV29-1 | 14 | TRBD2 | TRBJ2-3
TGTGCCAGCAGCTTAGCGGCATACGGCACAGATACGCAGTATTTT | CASSLAAYGTDTQYF | once | TRBV11-1 | 15 | . | TRBJ2-3
TGTGCCAGCAGTGAAAAGGTTAGGGGCGTCACTGAAGCTTTCTTT | CASSEKVRGVTEAFF | . | TRBV6-1 | 15 | . | TRBJ1-1
TGCGCCAGCAGCTTGGCCTCAGGGGACACTGAAGCTTTCTTT | CASSLASGDTEAFF | . | TRBV5-1 | 14 | . | TRBJ1-1
TGTGCCAGTAGTATAGGAGGGGCCGGGACAGGGGCTCGCGAGCAGTACTTC | CASSIGGAGTGAREQYF | . | TRBV19 | 17 | TRBD1 | TRBJ2-7
TGCAGTGCTAGAGAGTCCTACGAGCAGTACTTC | CSARESYEQYF | once | TRBV20-1 | 11 | . | TRBJ2-7
TGTGCCAGCAGTGAACCACGGGACAGTCAGTCGTATCAGCAGTACTTC | CASSEPRDSQSYQQYF | . | TRBV6-1 | 16 | TRBD1 | TRBJ2-7
TGTGCCAGCAGTGAAGCGGGCGGGGGTCAGCCCCAGCATTTT | CASSEAGGGQPQHF | . | TRBV6-1 | 14 | . | TRBJ1-5
TGTGCCAGCAGTCGGACTAGCGGGGCCTCCTACGAGCAGTACTTC | CASSRTSGASYEQYF | once | TRBV7-6 | 15 | TRBD2 | TRBJ2-7
TGCGCCAGCAGCTTGGCGTCTAGCACAGATACGCAGTATTTT | CASSLASSTDTQYF | . | TRBV5-1 | 14 | . | TRBJ2-3
TGTGCCAGCAGTTTGCCCCCTGCTAGCGGCTCTAACACCGGGGAGCTGTTTTTT | CASSLPPASGSNTGELFF | . | TRBV28 | 18 | TRBD2 | TRBJ2-2
TGTGCCAGCAGCTCGGTACTAGCGGATTCCTACAATGAGCAGTTCTTC | CASSSVLADSYNEQFF | . | TRBV11-1 | 16 | TRBD2 | TRBJ2-1
TGTGCCAGCAGTTACTCGAGGAGCCACGAGCAGTACTTC | CASSYSRSHEQYF | . | TRBV6-5 | 13 | . | TRBJ2-7
TGTGCCAGCAGTTGGGGGGCGGTCACCGGGGAGCTGTTTTTT | CASSWGAVTGELFF | . | TRBV27 | 14 | . | TRBJ2-2
TGCGCCAGCACTATTGACGGTACCTACGAGCAGTACTTC | CASTIDGTYEQYF | . | TRBV10-2 | 13 | . | TRBJ2-7
TGCAGCGTTGAGGTGGGCAGACGAACCTACGAGCAGTACTTC | CSVEVGRRTYEQYF | . | TRBV29-1 | 14 | . | TRBJ2-7
TGTGCCAGTAGTATAGAAGGGCCGGCCCAGGGCCAGTACTTC | CASSIEGPAQGQYF | . | TRBV19 | 14 | . | TRBJ2-5
TGTGCCAGCCGGGCGGTGGAAGAGACCCAGTACTTC | CASRAVEETQYF | once | TRBV25-1 | 12 | . | TRBJ2-5
TGTGCCAGCAGCGTCCAATCCGGGACAGGGAGTTCCTACGAGCAGTACTTC | CASSVQSGTGSSYEQYF | . | TRBV7-2 | 17 | TRBD1 | TRBJ2-7
TGCAGCGTTGAGCCACAGAACACTGAAGCTTTCTTT | CSVEPQNTEAFF | . | TRBV29-1 | 12 | . | TRBJ1-1
TGTGCCAGCAGTTTAACAGGGGGCGCTGAAGCTTTCTTT | CASSLTGGAEAFF | . | TRBV27 | 13 | TRBD1 | TRBJ1-1
TGCGCCAGCAGCTTGGGGACAGGGGCTGAAGCTTTCTTT | CASSLGTGAEAFF | . | TRBV5-1 | 13 | TRBD1 | TRBJ1-1
TGCAGTGCGTTGGGGGGCTACACCTTC | CSALGGYTF | . | TRBV20-1 | 9 | . | TRBJ1-2
TGTGCCAGCAGCTCCAAGTTCCGGGACAGGAGAAGAACTGGAAACACCATATATTTT | CASSSKFRDRRRTGNTIYF | . | TRBV5-4 | 19 | TRBD1 | TRBJ1-3
TGTGCCAGCAGCTTAGGAGGGGCCGTGGAGACCCAGTACTTC | CASSLGGAVETQYF | once | TRBV7-9 | 14 | . | TRBJ2-5
TGCGCCAGCAGTTGGGACGGAACCCTGGGGGAGCAGTACTTC | CASSWDGTLGEQYF | . | TRBV10-2 | 14 | . | TRBJ2-7
TGTGCCAGCAGCGCCCAGGGGCCCTTGGGGGGAGATACGCAGTATTTT | CASSAQGPLGGDTQYF | . | TRBV11-2 | 16 | . | TRBJ2-3
TGTGCCAGCAGCCAAGATCTATCGGGACTAGCTTCAGAGACCCAGTACTTC | CASSQDLSGLASETQYF | . | TRBV5-4 | 17 | TRBD2 | TRBJ2-5
TGTGCCAGCAGCGTAAACAATCAGCCCCAGCATTTT | CASSVNNQPQHF | . | TRBV11-2 | 12 | . | TRBJ1-5
TGCGCCAGCAGCCAAGAGGCCTCGGGGATTGTCTATGGCTACACCTTC | CASSQEASGIVYGYTF | . | TRBV4-1 | 16 | . | TRBJ1-2
TGTGCCTGGAGTGTATGGAACACTGAAGCTTTCTTT | CAWSVWNTEAFF | . | TRBV30 | 12 | . | TRBJ1-1
TGTGCCAGCAAACGGACCTACGAGCAGTACTTC | CASKRTYEQYF | . | TRBV6-5 | 11 | . | TRBJ2-7
TGTGCCAGCAGCCAAGCCGGGACAGGGGGCGTCAATGAGCAGTTCTTC | CASSQAGTGGVNEQFF | . | TRBV5-4 | 16 | TRBD1 | TRBJ2-1
TGTGCCAGCAGTTACACCATAGCCCCCGGGCGCGAGACCCAGTACTTC | CASSYTIAPGRETQYF | once | TRBV6-5 | 16 | . | TRBJ2-5
TGTGCCAGCAGTGAGGGAAATCAGCCCCAGCATTTT | CASSEGNQPQHF | . | TRBV25-1 | 12 | . | TRBJ1-5
TGCGCCAGCAGCCCAGGGGGGAGCACTGAAGCTTTCTTT | CASSPGGSTEAFF | . | TRBV4-1 | 13 | TRBD1 | TRBJ1-1
TGTGCCAGCAGCTTAGATCAGGGAACTAACTACGAGCAGTACTTC | CASSLDQGTNYEQYF | . | TRBV11-2 | 15 | . | TRBJ2-7
TGTGCCAGCAGCTTGGTCCGAAGGGAAGAGACCCAGTACTTC | CASSLVRREETQYF | once | TRBV11-2 | 14 | . | TRBJ2-5
TGTGCCAGCAGCTGGGACAGAGGAAATGAAAAACTGTTTTTT | CASSWDRGNEKLFF | . | TRBV7-9 | 14 | TRBD1 | TRBJ1-4
TGTGCCAGCAGTCCCCGGGACACCTACAATGAGCAGTTCTTC | CASSPRDTYNEQFF | few | TRBV6-5 | 14 | . | TRBJ2-1
TGTGCCAGCAGCGTAGACGACAGGCTAGGTGGAAGAGATACGCAGTATTTT | CASSVDDRLGGRDTQYF | . | TRBV9 | 17 | . | TRBJ2-3
TGTGCCAGCAGCCTGCAGGGGGGTAGCTCCTACGAGCAGTACTTC | CASSLQGGSSYEQYF | . | TRBV5-4 | 15 | . | TRBJ2-7
TGTGCCAGCAGCTTAGGGGGTAACACCTACGAGCAGTACTTC | CASSLGGNTYEQYF | . | TRBV11-2 | 14 | . | TRBJ2-7
TGTGCCAGCAGTGAAGCAGAACGGGGGGGCCGGGAGACCCAGTACTTC | CASSEAERGGRETQYF | . | TRBV2 | 16 | TRBD2 | TRBJ2-5
TGTGCCAGCAGCCAGGACAGGGTCACTGAAGCTTTCTTT | CASSQDRVTEAFF | . | TRBV2 | 13 | TRBD1 | TRBJ1-1
TGTGCCAGTAGTAAAGAAAGCGCATTGAGCTCCTACAATGAGCAGTTCTTC | CASSKESALSSYNEQFF | once | TRBV19 | 17 | . | TRBJ2-1
TGTGCCAGCTCGCTAATAACAGGGGGCTCTGAAAAACTGTTTTTT | CASSLITGGSEKLFF | once | TRBV18 | 15 | TRBD1 | TRBJ1-4
TGTGCCAGCAGTTCGGGCCGAGCCTACGAGCAGTACTTC | CASSSGRAYEQYF | . | TRBV28 | 13 | . | TRBJ2-7
TGCAGTGCTAGTGGGTTGTACGAGCAGTACTTC | CSASGLYEQYF | . | TRBV20-1 | 11 | . | TRBJ2-7